This TCR beta chain came from a study of blood T cell repertoires in COVID-19. Study as a whole: Spain, Italy and the United States supplied samples that represented acute and convalescent COVID-19. T cells, B-cell-depleted T cells, or PBMCs supplied cDNA or gDNA.

The CDR3 length is 15 residues. Germline CDR1 reads MNHNY; CDR2 reads SVGAGI (reference sequence). The junction had 3 bases not matched to a gene; V was cut back by 0 bases and J by 2 bases. In the original analysis: The assay estimated nucleated cells by amplifying reference gene primers. Produced via immunoSEQ multiplex PCR; TCRdb's table is partial and in-frame only. V and J calls and clone size come straight from that table; D and trimming were deduced from the DNA. The sample has about 88,000 clones; 89% are singletons. The receptor's source is a woman aged 80 or over with active COVID-19. The sample comprised peripheral blood. This chain uses TRBV6-6 with TRBJ2-7; 8 nucleotides line up with TRBD1. This CDR3 reads CASSYSGQAPYEQYF. In DNA, the CDR3 is TGTGCCAGCAGTTACTCGGGACAGGCCCCCTACGAGCAGTACTTC.